This TCR beta chain was retrieved from a study of patients and donors after allogeneic stem cell transplantation. This clonotype was detected only a few times. MiXCR, applied by TCRdb to the RT-PCR reads, yields one record per CDR3 protein. The sample has about 150,000 distinct CDR3 sequences, about 40% seen once. This CDR3 contains 16 residues. The J segment lost 5 bases and the V segment lost 3 bases, leaving 8 bases of the junction unmatched. Per the germline V gene, CDR1 is MDHEN and CDR2 is SYDVKM. This rearrangement joins TRBV28 to TRBJ2-3; 10 bases are a match to TRBD2. The sequencing sample was made of blood, either unsorted or a sorted T cell fraction (not recorded which). The source is a human donor who was either an allogeneic HSCT recipient or a stem cell or donor lymphocyte infusion donor (not recorded which). It is not recorded whose cells these are; they may come from a transplant donor. The CDR3 sequence: CASSLGSGGALDTQYF. CDR3 sequence (DNA): TGTGCCAGCAGTTTGGGGAGCGGGGGGGCCTTAGATACGCAGTATTTT.